One T cell receptor beta chain is described in this entry. The antigen is undetermined. The germline V gene encodes CDR1 SGHRS and CDR2 YFSETQ. The V gene end was trimmed by 0 bases and the J gene end by 4 bases; junction bases not matched to a gene: 6. This CDR3 contains 16 residues. Donors were healthy HIV-negative adults without recent acute infections or vaccinations. Per the original methods: From ImmunoSEQ came sequences covering only the junction and carrying no quality scores, so filtering differed. Assay: immunoSEQ multiplex PCR; the TCRdb copy retains only in-frame clones and omits some. V and J calls and clone size are copied from that table; D and trimming were computed from the DNA. The sample yields about 470,000 clones, about four fifths seen once. This sample was taken from a study of shared clonotypes between healthy human individuals. Study-wide results and caveats: An expected dependence of interdonor clonotype sharing on sequencing depth was noted.

The clonotype originates from a woman aged 40 to 50 in good health. Some clones in this sample may be carry-over from other donors' samples. Sample: PBMCs. This rearrangement joins TRBV5-1 to TRBJ2-1; TRBD2 matches 8 bases. The CDR3 nucleotides read TGCGCCAGCAGCTTGGGTAATAGCGGGACATACAATGAGCAGTTCTTC. This sequence encodes CASSLGNSGTYNEQFF.